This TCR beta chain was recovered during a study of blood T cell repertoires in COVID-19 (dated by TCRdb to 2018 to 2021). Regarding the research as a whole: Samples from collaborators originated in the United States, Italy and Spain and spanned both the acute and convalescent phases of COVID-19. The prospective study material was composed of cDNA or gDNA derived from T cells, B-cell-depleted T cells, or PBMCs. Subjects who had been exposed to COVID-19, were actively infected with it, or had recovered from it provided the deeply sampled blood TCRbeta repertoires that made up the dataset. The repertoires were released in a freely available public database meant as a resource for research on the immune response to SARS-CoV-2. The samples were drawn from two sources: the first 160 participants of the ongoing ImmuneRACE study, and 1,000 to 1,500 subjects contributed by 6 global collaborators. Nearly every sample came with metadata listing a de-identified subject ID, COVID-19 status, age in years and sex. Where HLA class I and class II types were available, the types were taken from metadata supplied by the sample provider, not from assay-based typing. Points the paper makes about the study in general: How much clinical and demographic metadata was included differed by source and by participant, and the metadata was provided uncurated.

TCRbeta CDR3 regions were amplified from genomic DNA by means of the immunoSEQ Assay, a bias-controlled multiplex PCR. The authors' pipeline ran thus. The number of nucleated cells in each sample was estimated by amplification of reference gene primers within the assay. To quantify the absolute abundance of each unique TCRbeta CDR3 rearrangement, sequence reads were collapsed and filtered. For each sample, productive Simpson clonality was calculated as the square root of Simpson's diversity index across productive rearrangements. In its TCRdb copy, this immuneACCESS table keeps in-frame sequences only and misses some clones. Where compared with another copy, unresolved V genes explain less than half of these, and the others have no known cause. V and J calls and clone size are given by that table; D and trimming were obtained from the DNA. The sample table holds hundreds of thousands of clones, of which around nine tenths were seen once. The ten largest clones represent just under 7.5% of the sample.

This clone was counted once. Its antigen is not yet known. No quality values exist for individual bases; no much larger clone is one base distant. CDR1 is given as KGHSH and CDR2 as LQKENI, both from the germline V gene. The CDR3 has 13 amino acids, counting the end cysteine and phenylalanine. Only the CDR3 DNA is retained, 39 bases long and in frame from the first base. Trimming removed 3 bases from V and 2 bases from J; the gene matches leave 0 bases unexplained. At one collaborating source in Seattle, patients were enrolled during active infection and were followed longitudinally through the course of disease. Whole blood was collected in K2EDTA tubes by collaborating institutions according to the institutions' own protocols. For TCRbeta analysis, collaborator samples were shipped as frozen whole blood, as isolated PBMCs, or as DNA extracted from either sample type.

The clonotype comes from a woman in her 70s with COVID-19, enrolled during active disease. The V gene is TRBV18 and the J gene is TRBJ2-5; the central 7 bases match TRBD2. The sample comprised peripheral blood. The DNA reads TGTGCCAGCTCACCGGGACTACAAGAGACCCAGTACTTC. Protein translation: CASSPGLQETQYF. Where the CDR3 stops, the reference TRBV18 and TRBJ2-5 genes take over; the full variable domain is NAGVMQNPRHLVRRRGQEARLRCSPMKGHSHVYWYRQLPEEGLKFMVYLQKENIIDESGMPKERFSAEFPKEGPSILRIQQVVRGDSAAYFCASSPGLQETQYFGPGTRLLVL.